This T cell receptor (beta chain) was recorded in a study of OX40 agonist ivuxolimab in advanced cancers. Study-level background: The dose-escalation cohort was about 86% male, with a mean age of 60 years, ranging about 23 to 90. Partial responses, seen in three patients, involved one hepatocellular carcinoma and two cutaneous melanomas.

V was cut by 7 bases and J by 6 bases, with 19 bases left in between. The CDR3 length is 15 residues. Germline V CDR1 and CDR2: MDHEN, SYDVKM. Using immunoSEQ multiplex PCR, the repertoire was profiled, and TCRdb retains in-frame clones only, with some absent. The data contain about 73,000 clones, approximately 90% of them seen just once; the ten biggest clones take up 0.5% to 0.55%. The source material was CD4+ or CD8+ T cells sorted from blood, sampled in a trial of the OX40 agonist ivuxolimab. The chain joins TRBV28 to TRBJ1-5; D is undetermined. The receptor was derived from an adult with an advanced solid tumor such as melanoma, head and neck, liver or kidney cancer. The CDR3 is CASKAGKFVFQPQHF. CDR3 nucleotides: TGTGCCAGCAAAGCGGGTAAATTTGTTTTTCAGCCCCAGCATTTT.